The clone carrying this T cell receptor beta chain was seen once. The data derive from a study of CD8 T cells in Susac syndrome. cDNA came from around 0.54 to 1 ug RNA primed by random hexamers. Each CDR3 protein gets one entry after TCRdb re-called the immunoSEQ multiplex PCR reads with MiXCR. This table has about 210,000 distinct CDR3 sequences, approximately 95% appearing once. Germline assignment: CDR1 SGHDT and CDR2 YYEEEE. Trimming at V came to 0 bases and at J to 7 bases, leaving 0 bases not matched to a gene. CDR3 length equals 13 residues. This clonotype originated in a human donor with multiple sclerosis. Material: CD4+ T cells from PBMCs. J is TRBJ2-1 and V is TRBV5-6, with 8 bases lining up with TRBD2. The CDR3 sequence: CASSLAGGNEQFF. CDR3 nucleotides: TGTGCCAGCAGCTTGGCGGGGGGGAATGAGCAGTTCTTC.